This T cell receptor (beta chain) stems from a study of shared clonotypes between healthy human individuals. Study results and caveats: Memory subsets generally showed smaller estimated richness than naive subsets did. Clonotypes shared by all four donors outscored non-shared clonotypes in generation probability.

This clone was seen a single time. Its antigen is as yet unknown. Some clones are missing from TCRdb's copy, which holds only in-frame ones; the method was immunoSEQ multiplex PCR. Among about 2.1 million clones, approximately 92% were seen once, and the ten largest hold around 1.8%. The CDR3 sequence is 12 residues long. The V end lost 4 bases, the J end lost 7 bases, and 11 bases lay between the germline ends. Germline lookup yields CDR1 SGHDT and CDR2 YYEEEE. As defined, naive CD8 cells were CD45RO-negative and positively selected for CCR7, with terminally differentiated effector memory CD45RA+ cells excluded.

Sequencing was done on a sample of naive CD8+ T cells from PBMCs. J is TRBJ1-2 and V is TRBV5-6; D gene ambiguous. The TCR sequence derives from a man aged 18 to 30 in good health. Some clones in this sample may be carry-over from other donors' samples. The CDR3 sequence is CASSATGSGYTF. The CDR3, as DNA: TGTGCCAGCAGCGCGACGGGGTCTGGCTACACCTTC.